This TCR beta chain is drawn from a study of cytomegalovirus exposure and HLA in healthy donors. Germline V gives CDR1 DFQATT, CDR2 SNEGSKA (reference sequence). The CDR3 consists of 10 residues. Trimming shortened V by 3 bases and J by 5 bases, and 4 bases separated the two germline ends. Clones were read by immunoSEQ multiplex PCR, and TCRdb kept only the in-frame ones, dropping some. The data contain approximately 90,000 clones, about 96% of them singletons. The chain joins TRBV20-1 to TRBJ2-5; D gene ambiguous. This sequence originates from a young man in good health and CMV-seronegative. Sequenced sample: PBMCs. The CDR3 loop reads CSASEETQYF. CDR3 nucleotide sequence: TGCAGTGCTAGCGAGGAGACCCAGTACTTC.